The TCR beta chain under discussion was sequenced for a study of breast tumors, draining lymph nodes, adjacent tissues. Study results and caveats: Tumor TCR diversity was below lymph nodes but above nontumor tissue.

The germline V gene has CDR1 WSHSY and CDR2 SAAADI. Trimming cost V 0 bases and J 10 bases, with 7 bases left between them. The CDR3 consists of 13 residues. Each CDR3 protein is one row after TCRdb ran MiXCR on the multiplex PCR reads. The sample holds around 43,000 distinct CDR3 sequences, about 21% seen once. For this clonotype: Antigen specificity is unknown.

The chain is built from TRBV10-2 and TRBJ1-6; no definite D call. The origin of this receptor is a female donor with breast cancer. Some clones in this sample may be carry-over from other donors' samples. Material for sequencing was breast tumor tissue. CDR3 sequence (DNA): TGCGCCAGCAGTGAGTCGAATGAGTCACCCCTCCACTTT. Translating gives CASSESNESPLHF.